This TCR beta chain was profiled in a study of blood T cell repertoires in COVID-19. In the study overall: T cells, B-cell-depleted T cells, or PBMCs provided the cDNA or gDNA that served as material.

Only a few counts were recorded for this clone. V lost 8 bases and J 0 bases, leaving 10 bases between the germline ends. Per the germline V gene, CDR1 is MDHEN and CDR2 is SYDVKM. The CDR3 totals 13 residues. Profiled with immunoSEQ multiplex PCR; TCRdb holds only in-frame clones, not every one. The repertoire consists of over 150,000 clones, with roughly 85% occurring once and the leading ten covering 19%. This TCR derives from a woman in her seventies in a cohort exposed to, infected with or recovered from COVID-19 (not recorded which). Material: PBMCs or T cells enriched from blood (not recorded which). The chain links TRBV28 to TRBJ2-5, with D tentatively TRBD1 (6 bases). CDR3 residues: CASSDRNQETQYF. The CDR3 DNA reads as TGTGCCAGCTCTGACAGGAACCAAGAGACCCAGTACTTC.